This record looks at one TCR beta chain sequence and its context. Its cognate antigen is unknown. Using triplicate sorts, 300,000 cells were collected each time from every CD8+ T cell subset. This specimen belongs to a study of CXCR3-negative and CXCR3-positive naive CD8 T cells. The study made its TRB cDNA libraries by 5' RACE, adding UMI labels. TCRdb reprocessed the 5' RACE reads and stores each CDR3 protein as one record, lacking DNA. The sample totals around 84,000 distinct CDR3 sequences; its top ten clones hold 0.82%. Germline CDR1 SQVTM, CDR2 ANQGSEA. The CDR3 loop spans 13 amino acids. Broader study findings: The study found more hydrophobic TRB CDR3s in CXCR3-positive naive cells than in CXCR3-negative naive cells.

The rearrangement uses TRBV29-1 and TRBJ2-7. Material for sequencing was naive CXCR3+ CD8+ T cells from blood. Regarding subset: CD45RO-CCR7+CD27+CD95- naive CD8+ T cells expressing CXCR3 (TNR3+). The origin of this receptor is a human donor in good health. Some clones in this sample may be carry-over from other donors' samples. This chain's CDR3 is CSRVGRSSYEQYF.